Described below is a single TCR beta chain sequence and its context. The specificity of this receptor is unknown. No per-base quality is available; no much larger clone lies one base away. Patients with autoimmune disease history or receiving systemic immunosuppression were excluded from the trial. Peripheral blood for TCR sequencing was drawn from every dose cohort at baseline, at cycle 4 day 1 and at cycle 7 day 1. Samples came from an open-label, multicenter, first-in-human phase I dose-escalation trial of ivuxolimab. Adults with locally advanced or metastatic head and neck squamous cell, hepatocellular, melanoma or renal cell carcinoma were enrolled in the trial. Before TCR sequencing, CD4+ T cells and CD8+ T cells were sorted from peripheral blood as separate populations. The sample is drawn from a study of OX40 agonist ivuxolimab in advanced cancers. General notes on the study: The costimulatory receptor OX40 (CD134) was targeted by ivuxolimab, a fully human IgG2 agonistic monoclonal antibody. Three dose-escalation patients achieved partial responses, one with hepatocellular carcinoma and two with cutaneous melanoma. Peripheral TCRbeta sequencing was intended to test whether TCR sequence diversity was altered and clonal T-cell expansion was caused by ivuxolimab. Patients were allowed to have had prior anti-PD-1, anti-PD-L1 or anti-CTLA-4 therapy, and approximately 37% of the dose-escalation patients had been treated with checkpoint inhibitors. Of the approximately 50 patients in dose escalation, about 20 had hepatocellular carcinoma, approximately 15 had melanoma, 9 had renal cell carcinoma and 9 had head and neck cancer. Intravenous ivuxolimab was administered to patients every 2 weeks at six dose levels: 0.01, 0.1, 0.3, 1.5, 3 and 10 mg/kg. The paper reports the monotherapy dose-escalation portion (N of about 56 patients) of the phase I ivuxolimab trial. A male proportion of about 79% and a mean age of about 60 years, ranging from roughly 23 to 80, were recorded for the dose-escalation cohort. The research as a whole found: After ivuxolimab, CD8+ T cells had more expanded clones than CD4+ T cells on average. At doses from 0.1 to 3.0 mg/kg, clonal expansion was seen in both CD4+ and CD8+ blood T cells between baseline and week 6. In partial responders in the 0.1-3.0 mg/kg groups, normalized peripheral clonal expansion was found to be among the lowest, especially among CD8+ T cells. Low levels of normalized T-cell clonal expansion were also seen in some nonresponding patients. Which antigens the clonally expanded peripheral T cells were specific for was not determined.

Genomic DNA was extracted from sorted cells for sequencing of the TCRbeta CDR3 region. The immunoSEQ Assay was used to sequence the TCRbeta CDR3 regions. TCRdb retrieved this table from immuneACCESS and kept in-frame rearrangements only. Not all clones are present; in checked studies, unresolved V genes account for under half, and no reason is known for the remainder. Counted in this sample were around 50,000 clones; 70% to 90% of them appeared once. Together, the top ten hold 0.75% of the sample. The source material was CD4+ or CD8+ T cells sorted from blood, sampled in a trial of the OX40 agonist ivuxolimab. The sequence was obtained from an adult with an advanced solid tumor such as melanoma, head and neck, liver or kidney cancer.

The DNA is as follows: TGTGCCAGCAGCCCAGACAGGGGGCTCGATGAAAAACTGTTTTTT. This translates into CASSPDRGLDEKLFF. This chain is built from TRBV7-8 and TRBJ1-4, with 10 middle bases fitting TRBD1. The germline V end is reduced by 5 bases and the J end by 6 bases; junction bases left unmatched: 6. The germline V gene specifies SGHVS as CDR1 and FQNEAQ as CDR2. Spanning cysteine to phenylalanine, the CDR3 consists of 15 amino acids. The entry retains the CDR3 DNA only, 45 bases that are in frame from base 1.